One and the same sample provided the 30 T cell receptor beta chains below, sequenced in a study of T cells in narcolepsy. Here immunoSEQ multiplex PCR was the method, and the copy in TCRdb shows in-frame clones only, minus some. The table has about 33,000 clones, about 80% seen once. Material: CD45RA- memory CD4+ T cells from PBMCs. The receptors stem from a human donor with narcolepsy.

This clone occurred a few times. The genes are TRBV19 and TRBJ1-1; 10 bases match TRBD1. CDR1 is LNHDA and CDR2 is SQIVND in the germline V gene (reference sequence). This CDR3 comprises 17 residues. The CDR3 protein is CATTPGQGPRMNTEAFF. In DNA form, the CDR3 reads TGTGCGACGACACCGGGACAGGGGCCGAGAATGAACACTGAAGCTTTCTTT.

CDR3 DNA: TGTGCCAGCAGCAGACAGGGGTACTCCTACGAGCAGTACTTC. Amino acids: CASSRQGYSYEQYF. The J gene is TRBJ2-7, the V gene TRBV6-5; 8 bases match TRBD1. The J segment lost 0 bases and the V segment lost 6 bases, leaving 4 bases of the junction unmatched. The CDR3 loop spans 14 amino acids. Per germline, CDR1 MNHEY and CDR2 SVGAGI.

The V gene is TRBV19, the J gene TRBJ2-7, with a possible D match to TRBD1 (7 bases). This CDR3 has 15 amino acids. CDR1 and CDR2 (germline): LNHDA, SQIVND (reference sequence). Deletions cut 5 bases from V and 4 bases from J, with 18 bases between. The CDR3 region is CASSLNWRGPYEQYF. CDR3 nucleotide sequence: TGTGCCAGTAGTCTGAATTGGAGGGGGCCATACGAGCAGTACTTC.

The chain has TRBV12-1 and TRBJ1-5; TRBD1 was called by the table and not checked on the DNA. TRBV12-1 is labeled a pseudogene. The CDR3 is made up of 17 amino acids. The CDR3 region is CASSFEDRGLGNQPQHF. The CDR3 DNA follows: TGTGCCAGCAGCTTTGAGGACAGGGGGCTTGGCAATCAGCCCCAGCATTTT.

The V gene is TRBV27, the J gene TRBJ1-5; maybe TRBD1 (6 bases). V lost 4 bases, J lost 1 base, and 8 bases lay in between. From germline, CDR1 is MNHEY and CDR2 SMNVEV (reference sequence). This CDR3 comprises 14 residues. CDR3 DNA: TGTGCCAGCAGTTCAGGGGTGAGCAATCAGCCCCAGCATTTT. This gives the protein CASSSGVSNQPQHF.

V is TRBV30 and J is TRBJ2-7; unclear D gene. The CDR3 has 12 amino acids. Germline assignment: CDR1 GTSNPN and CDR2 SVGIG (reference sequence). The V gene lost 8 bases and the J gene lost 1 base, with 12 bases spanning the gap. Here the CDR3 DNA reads TGTGCCGGTAGGACGGATTCCTACGAGCAGTACTTC. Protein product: CAGRTDSYEQYF.

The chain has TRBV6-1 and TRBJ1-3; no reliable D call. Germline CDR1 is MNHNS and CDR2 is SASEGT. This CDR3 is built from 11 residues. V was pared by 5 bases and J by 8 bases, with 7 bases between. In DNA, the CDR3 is TGTGCCAGCAGTCCCATGGACACCATATATTTT. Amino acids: CASSPMDTIYF.

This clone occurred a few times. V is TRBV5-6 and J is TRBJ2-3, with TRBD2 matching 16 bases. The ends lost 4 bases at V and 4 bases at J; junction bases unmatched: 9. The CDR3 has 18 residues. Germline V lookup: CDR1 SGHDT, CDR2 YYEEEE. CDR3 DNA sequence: TGTGCCAGCAGCCCAACCCTGGGACTAGCGGGGGGGGCAGATACGCAGTATTTT. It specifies CASSPTLGLAGGADTQYF.

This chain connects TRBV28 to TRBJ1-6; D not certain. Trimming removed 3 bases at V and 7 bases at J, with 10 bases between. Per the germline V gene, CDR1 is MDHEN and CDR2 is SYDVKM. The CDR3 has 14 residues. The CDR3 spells CASSFLVLNSPLHF. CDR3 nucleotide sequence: TGTGCCAGCAGTTTTTTAGTTCTCAATTCACCCCTCCACTTT.

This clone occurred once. The CDR3 spells CASSRGTSGGEETQYF. The CDR3 nucleotides are TGTGCCAGCAGCCGAGGGACTAGCGGGGGAGAAGAGACCCAGTACTTC. The chain has TRBV5-4 and TRBJ2-5; 14 nucleotides agree with TRBD2. Looked up from germline, CDR1 is SGHNT and CDR2 is YYREEE (reference sequence). Losses at the gene ends were 4 bases for V and 3 bases for J; bases not matched to a gene: 5. This CDR3 is built from 16 residues.

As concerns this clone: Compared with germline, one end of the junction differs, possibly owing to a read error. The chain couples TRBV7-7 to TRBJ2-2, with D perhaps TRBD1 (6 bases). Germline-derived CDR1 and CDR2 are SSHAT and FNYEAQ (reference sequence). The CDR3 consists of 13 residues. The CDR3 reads CASSLTGPGELFF. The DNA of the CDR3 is TGTGCTAGCAGCTTGACAGGTCCCGGGGAGCTGTTTTTT.

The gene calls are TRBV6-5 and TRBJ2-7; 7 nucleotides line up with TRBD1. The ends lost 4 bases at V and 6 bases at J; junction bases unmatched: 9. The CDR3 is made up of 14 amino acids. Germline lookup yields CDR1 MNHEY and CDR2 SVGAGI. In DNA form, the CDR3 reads TGTGCCAGCAGTTTGAACCGGGACAGCGCCGAGCAGTACGTC. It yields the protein CASSLNRDSAEQYV.

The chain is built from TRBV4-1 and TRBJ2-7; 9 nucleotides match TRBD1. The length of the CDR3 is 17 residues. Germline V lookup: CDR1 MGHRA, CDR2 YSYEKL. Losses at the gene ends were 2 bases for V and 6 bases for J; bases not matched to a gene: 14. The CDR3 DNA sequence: TGCGCCAGCAGCCAATTACCGGGACAGGGCCGTCTTTTCGAGCAGTACTTC. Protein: CASSQLPGQGRLFEQYF.

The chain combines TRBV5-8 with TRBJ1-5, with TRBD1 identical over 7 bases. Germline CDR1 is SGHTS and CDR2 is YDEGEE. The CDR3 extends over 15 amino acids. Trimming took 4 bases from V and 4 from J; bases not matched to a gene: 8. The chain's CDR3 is CASSPGTDGNQPQHF. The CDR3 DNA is TGTGCCAGCAGCCCCGGGACAGACGGAAATCAGCCCCAGCATTTT.

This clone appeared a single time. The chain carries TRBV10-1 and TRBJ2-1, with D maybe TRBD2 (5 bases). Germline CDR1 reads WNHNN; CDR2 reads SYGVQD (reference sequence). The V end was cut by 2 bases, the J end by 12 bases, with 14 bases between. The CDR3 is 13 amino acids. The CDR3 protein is CASSEVRETRQFF. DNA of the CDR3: TGCGCCAGCAGTGAGGTGAGGGAAACGCGGCAGTTCTTC.

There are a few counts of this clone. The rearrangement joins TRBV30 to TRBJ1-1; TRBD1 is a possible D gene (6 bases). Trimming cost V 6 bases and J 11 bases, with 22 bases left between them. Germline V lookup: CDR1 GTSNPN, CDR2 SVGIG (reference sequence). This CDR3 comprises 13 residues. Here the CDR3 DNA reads TGTGCCTGCCCAGGCGGGACAATCATTGGGGCTTTCTTT. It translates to CACPGGTIIGAFF.

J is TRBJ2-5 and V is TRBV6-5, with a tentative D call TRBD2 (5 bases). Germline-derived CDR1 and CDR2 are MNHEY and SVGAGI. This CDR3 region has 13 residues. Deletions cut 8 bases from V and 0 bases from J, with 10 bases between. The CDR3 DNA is TGTGCCAGCCGTAGCGTTAACCAAGAGACCCAGTACTTC. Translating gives CASRSVNQETQYF.

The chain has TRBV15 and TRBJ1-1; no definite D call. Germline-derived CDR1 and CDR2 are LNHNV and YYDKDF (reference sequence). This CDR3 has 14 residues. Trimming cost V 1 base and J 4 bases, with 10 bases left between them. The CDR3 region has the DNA TGTGCCACCAGCAGAGTTGGCCAGACCACTGAAGCTTTCTTT. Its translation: CATSRVGQTTEAFF.

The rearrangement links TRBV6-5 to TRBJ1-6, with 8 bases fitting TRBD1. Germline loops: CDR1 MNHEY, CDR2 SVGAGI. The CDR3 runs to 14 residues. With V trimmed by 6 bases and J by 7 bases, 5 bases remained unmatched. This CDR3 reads CASSSDRANSPLHF. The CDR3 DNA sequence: TGTGCCAGCAGCTCGGACAGGGCCAATTCACCCCTCCACTTT.

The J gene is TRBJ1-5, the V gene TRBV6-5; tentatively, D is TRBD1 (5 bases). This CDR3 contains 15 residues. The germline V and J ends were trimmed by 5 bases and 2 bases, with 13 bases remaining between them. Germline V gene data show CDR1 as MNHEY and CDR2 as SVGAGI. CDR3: CASSQRQRGNQPQHF. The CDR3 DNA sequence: TGTGCCAGCAGTCAAAGACAGCGCGGCAATCAGCCCCAGCATTTT.

CDR3 sequence: CASSGGQGAGEQFF. For the CDR3, the DNA is TGCGCCAGCAGCGGGGGACAGGGGGCAGGTGAGCAGTTCTTC. The chain combines TRBV5-1 with TRBJ2-1, with 12 bases lining up with TRBD1. Germline CDR1 is SGHRS and CDR2 is YFSETQ. The CDR3 has 14 amino acids. The V gene end was trimmed by 4 bases and the J gene end by 9 bases; junction bases not matched to a gene: 5.

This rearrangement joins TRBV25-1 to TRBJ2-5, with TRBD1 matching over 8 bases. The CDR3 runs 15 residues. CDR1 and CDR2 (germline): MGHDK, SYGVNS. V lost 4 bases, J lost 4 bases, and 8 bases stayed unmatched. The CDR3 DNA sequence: TGTGCCAGCAGTGCTCACAGGGGGGATCGAGAGACCCAGTACTTC. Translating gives CASSAHRGDRETQYF.

CDR3 sequence reads: CASSQTGSWGQYF. As DNA, the CDR3 is TGTGCCAGCAGCCAGACAGGGTCGTGGGGGCAGTACTTC. This chain joins TRBV7-3 and TRBJ2-7, with TRBD1 matching over 7 bases. The CDR3 has 13 residues. Trimming removed 5 bases from V and 9 bases from J; junction bases left unmatched: 10. Per the germline V gene, CDR1 is SGHTA and CDR2 is FQGTGA.

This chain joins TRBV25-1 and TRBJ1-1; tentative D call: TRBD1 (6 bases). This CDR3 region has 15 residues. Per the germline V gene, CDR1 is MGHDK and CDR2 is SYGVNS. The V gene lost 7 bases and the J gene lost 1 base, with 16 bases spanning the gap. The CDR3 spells CASTSTTQGNTEAFF. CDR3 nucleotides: TGTGCCAGCACCTCGACCACACAGGGGAACACTGAAGCTTTCTTT.

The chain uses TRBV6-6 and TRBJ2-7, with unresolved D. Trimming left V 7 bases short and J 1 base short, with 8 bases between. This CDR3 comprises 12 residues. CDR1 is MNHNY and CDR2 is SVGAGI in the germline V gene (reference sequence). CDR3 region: CASMRQSYEQYV. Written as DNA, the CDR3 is TGTGCCAGCATGCGGCAGTCCTACGAGCAGTACGTC.

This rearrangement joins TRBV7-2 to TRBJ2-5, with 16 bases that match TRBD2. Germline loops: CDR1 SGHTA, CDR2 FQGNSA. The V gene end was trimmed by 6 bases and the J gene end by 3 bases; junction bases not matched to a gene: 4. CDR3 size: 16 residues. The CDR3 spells CASRQGTSGGEETQYF. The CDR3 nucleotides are TGTGCCAGCAGACAAGGGACTAGCGGGGGGGAAGAGACCCAGTACTTC.

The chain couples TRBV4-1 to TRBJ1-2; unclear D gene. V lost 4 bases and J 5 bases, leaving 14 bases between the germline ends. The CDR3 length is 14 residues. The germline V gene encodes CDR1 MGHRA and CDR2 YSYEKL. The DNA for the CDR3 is TGCGCCAGCAGCCCCACCGGGATTCAGTATGGCTACACCTTC. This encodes CASSPTGIQYGYTF.

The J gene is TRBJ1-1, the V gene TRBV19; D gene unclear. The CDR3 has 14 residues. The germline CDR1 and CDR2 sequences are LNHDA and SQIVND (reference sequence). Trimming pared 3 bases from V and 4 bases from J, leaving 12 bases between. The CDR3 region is CASSISTGVTEAFF. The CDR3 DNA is TGTGCCAGTAGTATCTCCACTGGAGTCACTGAAGCTTTCTTT.

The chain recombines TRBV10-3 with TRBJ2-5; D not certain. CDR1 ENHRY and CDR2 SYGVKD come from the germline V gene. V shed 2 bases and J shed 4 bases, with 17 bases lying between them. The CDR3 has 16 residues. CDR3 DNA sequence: TGTGCCATCAGTGAGCGCGAGGCATCAATGGGAGAGACCCAGTACTTC. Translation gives CAISEREASMGETQYF.

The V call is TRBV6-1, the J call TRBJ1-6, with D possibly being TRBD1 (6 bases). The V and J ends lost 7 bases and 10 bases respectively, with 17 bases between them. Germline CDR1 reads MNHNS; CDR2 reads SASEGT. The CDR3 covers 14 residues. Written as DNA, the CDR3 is TGTGCCAGCACCCCAACAGGGAGAGGATCACCCCTCCACTTT. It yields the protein CASTPTGRGSPLHF.